Shown below are 32 T cell receptor beta chains from a single sample sequenced in a study of T cell responses to AZD1222 COVID-19 vaccine. Assay: immunoSEQ multiplex PCR; the TCRdb copy retains only in-frame clones and omits some. The sample lists more than 140,000 clones; 90% to 95% were seen once. The input for sequencing was peripheral blood, taken on day 0 of AZD1222 vaccination. The receptor set was obtained from an adult in good health.

The V and J genes are TRBV7-4 and TRBJ2-7; TRBD2 agrees at 8 bases. The CDR3 loop spans 16 amino acids. Germline V CDR1 and CDR2: SGHVT, SQSDAQ. V was pared by 5 bases and J by 0 bases, with 9 bases of the junction left unmatched. The CDR3 loop reads CASSPAGASSSYEQYF. The CDR3 region has the DNA TGTGCCAGCAGCCCAGCGGGGGCCTCGAGCTCCTACGAGCAGTACTTC.

The CDR3, as DNA: TGTGCCAGTAGTCCTGGGGCGACCCGGGAAGAGACCCAGTACTTC. This sequence encodes CASSPGATREETQYF. This chain links TRBV19 with TRBJ2-5, with TRBD1 as a possible D gene (5 bases). Germline CDR1 is LNHDA and CDR2 is SQIVND (reference sequence). V was pared by 5 bases and J by 3 bases, with 16 bases between. The CDR3 is 15 residues long. Using reference TRBV19 and TRBJ2-5 for the parts outside the CDR3, the full variable domain is DGGITQSPKYLFRKEGQNVTLSCEQNLNHDAMYWYRQDPGQGLRLIYYSQIVNDFQKGDIAEGYSVSREKKESFPLTVTSAQKNPTAFYLCASSPGATREETQYFGPGTRLLVL.

The J gene is TRBJ1-5, the V gene TRBV7-9; TRBD1 matches at 9 bases. This CDR3 is 15 amino acids long. The germline V gene has CDR1 SEHNR and CDR2 FQNEAQ (reference sequence). Losses at the gene ends were 4 bases for V and 6 bases for J; bases not matched to a gene: 7. In DNA, the CDR3 is TGTGCCAGCAGCTCAGGGACAGGGCGGGGTCAGCCCCAGCATTTT. It encodes CASSSGTGRGQPQHF.

The V call is TRBV4-3, the J call TRBJ1-2, with 9 bases matching TRBD1. J lost 5 bases, V lost 0 bases, and 4 bases had no gene match. Germline V gene data show CDR1 as LGHNA and CDR2 as YSLEER. The CDR3 contains 15 residues. The CDR3 spells CASSQDPTGGYGYTF. The CDR3 region has the DNA TGCGCCAGCAGCCAAGATCCGACAGGGGGGTATGGCTACACCTTC.

The chain couples TRBV28 to TRBJ2-7; TRBD2 matches 14 bases. The CDR3 spans 16 residues. Germline values: CDR1 MDHEN, CDR2 SYDVKM. Trimming removed 10 bases from V and 4 bases from J; junction bases left unmatched: 12. CDR3 sequence: CAISGLAGALRYEQYF. The CDR3 region has the DNA TGTGCCATCTCGGGACTAGCGGGAGCTTTGAGGTACGAGCAGTACTTC.

J is TRBJ2-3 and V is TRBV9, with 7 bases matching TRBD2. The germline CDR1 and CDR2 sequences are SGDLS and YYNGEE. With V trimmed by 5 bases and J by 4 bases, 10 bases remained unmatched. The CDR3 runs to 15 residues. The CDR3, as DNA: TGTGCCAGCAGTCGAGGGAGGGCTAGCCCAGATACGCAGTATTTT. Amino acid sequence: CASSRGRASPDTQYF. Full variable domain (outside the CDR3, taken from reference TRBV9 and TRBJ2-3): DSGVTQTPKHLITATGQRVTLRCSPRSGDLSVYWYQQSLDQGLQFLIQYYNGEERAKGNILERFSAQQFPDLHSELNLSSLELGDSALYFCASSRGRASPDTQYFGPGTRLTVL.

The chain is built from TRBV6-5 and TRBJ1-4; no reliable D call. CDR1 and CDR2 from the germline V gene are MNHEY and SVGAGI. V was pared by 4 bases and J by 3 bases, with 9 bases between. The CDR3 consists of 14 residues. The chain's CDR3 is CASSLGISNEKLFF. CDR3 DNA: TGTGCCAGCAGTTTGGGGATCTCTAATGAAAAACTGTTTTTT.

The V call is TRBV6-5, the J call TRBJ1-2; TRBD1 is a possible D gene (5 bases). Trimming removed 2 bases from V and 7 bases from J, with 14 bases in between. Germline loops: CDR1 MNHEY, CDR2 SVGAGI. There are 14 residues in the CDR3. In DNA form, the CDR3 reads TGTGCCAGCAGTTACGACAGTGCAAGGGGTGGCTACACCTTC. The encoded protein is CASSYDSARGGYTF.

This chain connects TRBV9 to TRBJ1-1, with D possibly matching TRBD1 (5 bases). The germline V and J ends were trimmed by 0 bases and 3 bases, with 12 bases remaining between them. This CDR3 comprises 15 residues. Germline lookup yields CDR1 SGDLS and CDR2 YYNGEE. Here the CDR3 reads CASSVDGGSDTEAFF. Here the CDR3 DNA reads TGTGCCAGCAGCGTAGACGGGGGTTCTGACACTGAAGCTTTCTTT.

CDR3 amino acids: CASHPTGRNQETQYF. For the CDR3, the DNA is TGTGCCAGTCACCCCACCGGCAGGAACCAAGAGACCCAGTACTTC. The V and J genes are TRBV19 and TRBJ2-5; D remains unclear. CDR1 and CDR2 (germline): LNHDA, SQIVND (reference sequence). Trimming shortened V by 8 bases and J by 0 bases, and 16 bases separated the two germline ends. This CDR3 is built from 15 residues.

This chain links TRBV21-1 with TRBJ2-7; the table's D call, TRBD2, has no DNA check behind it. TRBV21-1 is a recognized pseudogene. This CDR3 contains 18 residues. CDR3 DNA sequence: TGTGCCAGCAGCAAACGCTCGTCGGGGACTGGGGAGGCCTACGAGCAGTACTTC. It translates to CASSKRSSGTGEAYEQYF.

The chain couples TRBV4-1 to TRBJ1-6; D possibly corresponds to TRBD1 (5 bases). The V and J ends lost 1 base and 0 bases respectively, with 10 bases between them. CDR1 and CDR2 (germline): MGHRA, YSYEKL. This CDR3 has 17 residues. CDR3 loop: CASSQGRQSSYNSPLHF. The CDR3 DNA sequence: TGCGCCAGCAGCCAAGGGAGACAGAGCTCCTATAATTCACCCCTCCACTTT.

The chain couples TRBV15 to TRBJ1-2; D not certain. CDR3 length: 15 residues. Germline CDR1 reads LNHNV; CDR2 reads YYDKDF (reference sequence). V lost 4 bases and J lost 0, with 12 bases in between. CDR3 coding DNA: TGTGCCACCAGCACTACAGCGTACTCTAACTATGGCTACACCTTC. This sequence encodes CATSTTAYSNYGYTF.

This sequence joins TRBV5-5 and TRBJ1-1; D ambiguous. CDR3 length: 14 residues. Germline-derived CDR1 and CDR2 are SGHKS and YYEKEE (reference sequence). V was shortened by 1 base and J by 1 base, with 8 bases between the two germline ends. CDR3 nucleotide sequence: TGTGCCAGCAGCTTGTGGGGTCAGAACACTGAAGCTTTCTTT. Protein: CASSLWGQNTEAFF.

The CDR3 DNA reads TGTGCCAGCAGTTACCGGCACGGCCTCGGTGAGCAGTTCTTC. It is translated as CASSYRHGLGEQFF. The chain uses TRBV11-2 and TRBJ2-1; unclear D gene. V lost 6 bases, J lost 9 bases, and 18 bases lay in between. In germline, CDR1 is SGHAT, CDR2 FQNNGV. The CDR3 extends over 14 amino acids.

The chain is built from TRBV7-2 and TRBJ2-7; D perhaps matches TRBD2 (5 bases). Trimming took 5 bases from V and 3 from J, leaving 8 bases between them. Germline CDR1 and CDR2: SGHTA and FQGNSA. The CDR3 loop spans 12 amino acids. CDR3 amino acids: CASSQSGYEQYF. The DNA for the CDR3 is TGTGCCAGCAGCCAGAGCGGCTACGAGCAGTACTTC. Full variable domain (outside the CDR3, taken from reference TRBV7-2 and TRBJ2-7): GAGVSQSPSNKVTEKGKDVELRCDPISGHTALYWYRQSLGQGLEFLIYFQGNSAPDKSGLPSDRFSAERTGGSVSTLTIQRTQQEDSAVYLCASSQSGYEQYFGPGTRLTVT.

There are a few counts of this clone. The CDR3 here is CASSQVEGSTIYF. The CDR3 coding sequence is TGCGCCAGCAGCCAAGTGGAGGGATCCACCATATATTTT. This chain joins TRBV4-3 and TRBJ1-3; D is undetermined. The CDR3 is 13 residues long. The ends were cut back, 1 base at V and 9 bases at J, with 10 bases in the middle. Germline CDR1 is LGHNA and CDR2 is YSLEER.

This clone was seen a handful of times. V is TRBV29-1 and J is TRBJ1-1; 8 bases map to TRBD1. V lost 3 bases and J lost 2; bases outside the gene matches: 8. From germline, CDR1 is SQVTM and CDR2 ANQGSEA. CDR3 length: 15 residues. The CDR3: CSVERQGAPNTEAFF. For the CDR3, the DNA is TGCAGCGTTGAGAGGCAGGGGGCCCCCAACACTGAAGCTTTCTTT.

This rearrangement joins TRBV5-1 to TRBJ2-1; D is unclear. With 4 bases removed from V and 5 bases from J, the gap between germline ends came to 13 bases. Germline CDR1 SGHRS, CDR2 YFSETQ. This CDR3 spans 14 amino acids. Here the CDR3 reads CASSRVLGNNEQFF. The CDR3 DNA reads TGCGCCAGCAGCCGGGTCTTAGGGAACAATGAGCAGTTCTTC.

The CDR3 nucleotides are TGTGCCACCAGTTCTGACAGGGGGCGCACAGATACGCAGTATTTT. This sequence encodes CATSSDRGRTDTQYF. The V and J genes are TRBV24-1 and TRBJ2-3, with 10 bases that match TRBD1. Per the germline V gene, CDR1 is KGHDR and CDR2 is SFDVKD. V was pared by 6 bases and J by 1 base, with 3 bases of the junction left unmatched. The CDR3 covers 15 residues.

The chain couples TRBV20-1 to TRBJ2-7, with a weak D call TRBD1 (5 bases). Germline CDR1 reads DFQATT; CDR2 reads SNEGSKA (reference sequence). The CDR3 sequence is 11 residues long. The germline V and J ends were trimmed by 5 bases and 2 bases, with 7 bases remaining between them. The CDR3 DNA is TGCAGTGCTGAACAGGCCTACGAGCAGTACTTC. Its translation: CSAEQAYEQYF.

This chain connects TRBV6-2 or TRBV6-3 to TRBJ1-1; D is undetermined. Trimming removed 4 bases at V and 7 bases at J, with 10 bases between. From germline, CDR1 is MNHEY and CDR2 SVGEGT. The CDR3 spans 12 residues. CDR3 sequence: CASSLLLGEAFF. CDR3 DNA: TGTGCCAGCAGTTTGTTACTGGGTGAAGCTTTCTTT.

CDR3 residues: CASRDLTGTGGLNEQFF. CDR3 DNA: TGTGCCAGCAGGGACCTTACCGGGACAGGGGGGTTAAATGAGCAGTTCTTC. The V gene is TRBV2, the J gene TRBJ2-1, with TRBD1 identical over 11 bases. Per the germline V gene, CDR1 is SNHLY and CDR2 is FYNNEI. This CDR3 is built from 17 residues. With V trimmed by 6 bases and J by 7 bases, 14 bases remained unmatched.

V is TRBV4-1 and J is TRBJ1-1, with unresolved D. Germline V gene lookup returns CDR1 MGHRA and CDR2 YSYEKL. V was trimmed by 3 bases and J by 5 bases, leaving 13 bases between them. The CDR3 runs to 14 residues. CDR3: CASSQAAFRTEAFF. The CDR3 nucleotides read TGCGCCAGCAGCCAGGCAGCGTTTAGGACTGAAGCTTTCTTT.

With respect to this clone: The same CDR3 can be traced to other DNA sequences in this sample. V usage is TRBV28 and J usage is TRBJ2-5, with D possibly matching TRBD2 (6 bases). There are 14 residues in the CDR3. Looked up from germline, CDR1 is MDHEN and CDR2 is SYDVKM. Trimming removed 1 base at V and 5 bases at J, with 11 bases between. CDR3 sequence: CASSLSQGRETQYF. CDR3 in DNA: TGTGCCAGCAGTTTATCTCAAGGGAGGGAGACCCAGTACTTC.

The V call is TRBV11-2, the J call TRBJ2-1; tentative D call: TRBD1 (5 bases). Germline V gene lookup returns CDR1 SGHAT and CDR2 FQNNGV. Trimming pared 7 bases from V and 6 bases from J, leaving 16 bases between. This CDR3 contains 14 residues. The CDR3 sequence: CASTSWGRTNEQFF. The CDR3 DNA reads as TGTGCCAGCACCTCTTGGGGCCGTACCAATGAGCAGTTCTTC.

V gene TRBV18 combines with J gene TRBJ2-1; 11 bases are shared with TRBD1. The germline CDR1 and CDR2 sequences are KGHSH and LQKENI. The CDR3 has 16 residues. V lost 2 bases to trimming and J lost 10 bases; unmatched junction nucleotides: 10. CDR3 in amino acids: CASSPDGQGAHREQFF. CDR3 in DNA: TGTGCCAGCTCACCAGACGGACAGGGGGCGCATCGGGAGCAGTTCTTC.

V usage is TRBV6-6 and J usage is TRBJ2-7; D may be TRBD1 (6 bases). Germline CDR1 is MNHNY and CDR2 is SVGAGI (reference sequence). The CDR3 is made up of 15 amino acids. The V gene lost 6 bases and the J gene lost 4 bases, with 19 bases spanning the gap. The CDR3 reads CASSSQGSMRYEQYF. CDR3 in DNA: TGTGCCAGCAGCTCCCAGGGGTCTATGCGGTACGAGCAGTACTTC.

The chain joins TRBV19 to TRBJ1-1, with D hard to call. Trimming stripped 5 bases from V and 6 bases from J, with 13 bases between. Germline CDR1 and CDR2: LNHDA and SQIVND (reference sequence). The CDR3 has 13 residues. CDR3 loop: CASSPGGDPEAFF. CDR3 DNA sequence: TGTGCCAGTAGTCCCGGTGGGGATCCTGAAGCTTTCTTT.

The rearrangement joins TRBV28 to TRBJ1-3; D unresolved. V was trimmed by 5 bases and J by 0 bases, leaving 14 bases between them. Germline loops: CDR1 MDHEN, CDR2 SYDVKM. This CDR3 comprises 16 residues. CDR3 loop: CASSPPEAISGNTIYF. The CDR3 DNA reads as TGTGCCAGCAGTCCCCCCGAGGCAATCTCTGGAAACACCATATATTTT.

About this clone itself: Additional DNA sequences in this sample encode the identical CDR3. V is TRBV6-5 and J is TRBJ1-1; the D gene is possibly TRBD1 (5 bases). The germline CDR1 and CDR2 sequences are MNHEY and SVGAGI. The CDR3 is 14 residues long. V was clipped by 1 base and J by 1 base, with 7 bases between them. The chain's CDR3 is CASSYLTGNTEAFF. CDR3 in DNA: TGTGCCAGCAGTTACTTAACAGGGAACACTGAAGCTTTCTTT.

The chain joins TRBV27 to TRBJ2-1; TRBD1 is a possible D gene (5 bases). Per the germline V gene, CDR1 is MNHEY and CDR2 is SMNVEV (reference sequence). The CDR3 runs to 14 residues. Trimming took off 0 bases at V and 3 bases at J, with 6 bases between the two ends. DNA of the CDR3: TGTGCCAGCAGTTTATCGGACAACTACAATGAGCAGTTCTTC. It specifies CASSLSDNYNEQFF.